The 19 T cell receptor beta chains reported below all come from one sample, sequenced in a study of CD8 T cells in Susac syndrome (dated by TCRdb to about 2019). The protocol used for the library was the immunoSEQ multiplex PCR assay. RNA was extracted using the RNeasy kit, and about 0.45 to 1 ug of the RNA was reverse transcribed with random hexamers. In TCRdb, the public reads were trimmed at Q25 with fastp and aligned with MiXCR, with productive beta chains retained. Each CDR3 protein appears once, grouped with its most common genes and DNA. The sample table contains 150,000 to 200,000 distinct CDR3 sequences; only one count was recorded for around 94% of them. Clones ranked in the top ten supply roughly 0.14% of the sample. Sequencing was carried out using CD4+ T cells from PBMCs. Source of these receptors: a human donor in good health.

J is TRBJ2-5 and V is TRBV2, with 7 bases identical to TRBD1. The length of the CDR3 is 15 residues. J was trimmed by 2 bases and V by 2 bases; bases with no gene match: 5. Germline V CDR1 and CDR2: SNHLY, FYNNEI. The DNA of the CDR3 is TGTGCCAGCAGTGAACAGGGGACAGATCAAGAGACCCAGTACTTC. Translating it yields CASSEQGTDQETQYF.

The chain recombines TRBV7-9 with TRBJ2-7; D may be TRBD1 (6 bases). Germline V gene sequence: CDR1 SEHNR, CDR2 FQNEAQ (reference sequence). The CDR3 is made up of 15 amino acids. CDR3 bases: TGTGCGAGCTCCTTCCTGGGGGCGAAATTCTACGAGCAGTACTTC. Its translation is CASSFLGAKFYEQYF.

This clonotype showed up just once. J is TRBJ2-3 and V is TRBV4-1; the D gene is possibly TRBD2 (7 bases). CDR1 MGHRA and CDR2 YSYEKL come from the germline V gene. V was trimmed by 6 bases and J by 2 bases, leaving 18 bases between them. The CDR3 contains 16 residues. The CDR3 is CASRSTGLGDTDTQYF. DNA of the CDR3: TGCGCCAGCAGATCGACAGGACTAGGTGACACAGATACGCAGTATTTT.

This clonotype was seen just once. V gene TRBV6-4 combines with J gene TRBJ2-1; D is possibly TRBD1 (6 bases). This CDR3 has 15 residues. Per germline, CDR1 MRHNA and CDR2 SNTAGT. The V and J ends lost 3 bases and 6 bases respectively, with 15 bases between them. CDR3 in DNA: TGTGCCAGCAGTGATGCCGGGACACCCCTCAATGAGCAGTTCTTC. Its translation is CASSDAGTPLNEQFF.

The chain couples TRBV20-1 to TRBJ2-1, with D perhaps matching TRBD2 (5 bases). The germline V gene encodes CDR1 DFQATT and CDR2 SNEGSKA (reference sequence). V lost 3 bases, J lost 4 bases, and 13 bases lay in between. The CDR3 has 14 residues. This chain's CDR3 is CSASRPTGYNEQFF. CDR3 nucleotides: TGCAGTGCTAGTCGGCCGACGGGATACAATGAGCAGTTCTTC.

The chain employs TRBV3-1 and TRBJ2-7; possible D gene TRBD2, 6 bases. The germline gives CDR1 LGHDT, CDR2 YNNKEL (reference sequence). V lost 1 base to trimming and J lost 4 bases, with 14 bases between them. The CDR3 has 15 amino acids. The CDR3 region is CASSQAAGQGYEQYF. The CDR3, as DNA: TGTGCCAGCAGCCAAGCCGCGGGGCAGGGATACGAGCAGTACTTC.

The table lists this clonotype with a count of one. The chain couples TRBV7-2 to TRBJ1-1; D remains ambiguous. V lost 5 bases, J lost 0 bases, and 10 bases lay in between. The CDR3 loop spans 14 amino acids. In germline, CDR1 is SGHTA, CDR2 FQGNSA. CDR3 sequence reads: CASSPQSLNTEAFF. The CDR3 coding sequence is TGTGCCAGCAGCCCCCAAAGTTTGAACACTGAAGCTTTCTTT.

The chain uses TRBV29-1 and TRBJ2-3, with 8 bases matching TRBD2. The V segment lost 3 bases and the J segment 4 bases; nucleotides outside the gene matches: 9. The germline V gene encodes CDR1 SQVTM and CDR2 ANQGSEA. The CDR3 extends over 15 amino acids. The CDR3, as DNA: TGCAGCGTTGATGGGGTAGCGGGGCCCTCAGATACGCAGTATTTT. Translation: CSVDGVAGPSDTQYF.

The CDR3 DNA is TGTGCCAGCAGCCAAGATTCGGCCGTGGTTGGTAATTCACCCCTCCACTTT. As protein: CASSQDSAVVGNSPLHF. The chain combines TRBV4-2 with TRBJ1-6, with D unclear. Germline-derived CDR1 and CDR2 are LGHNA and YNFKEQ. V lost 0 bases, J lost 6 bases, and 15 bases lay in between. This CDR3 region has 17 residues.

V gene TRBV20-1 combines with J gene TRBJ1-2; D gene ambiguous. This CDR3 is 11 amino acids long. Trimming removed 6 bases at V and 5 bases at J, with 10 bases between. Germline V gene sequence: CDR1 DFQATT, CDR2 SNEGSKA (reference sequence). The CDR3 is CSARQAYGYTF. For the CDR3, the DNA is TGCAGTGCCCGACAAGCGTATGGCTACACCTTC.

V gene TRBV20-1 combines with J gene TRBJ1-5; D unresolved. CDR3 length equals 13 residues. V gave up 3 bases and J gave up 0 bases, with 6 bases separating them. Looked up from germline, CDR1 is DFQATT and CDR2 is SNEGSKA (reference sequence). The CDR3 DNA is TGCAGTGCTAGCCCCCATAGCAATCAGCCCCAGCATTTT. Its translation: CSASPHSNQPQHF.

The chain has TRBV3-1 and TRBJ1-1, with D hard to call. The V and J ends lost 3 bases and 5 bases respectively, with 10 bases between them. This CDR3 spans 13 amino acids. Germline V gene sequence: CDR1 LGHDT, CDR2 YNNKEL (reference sequence). CDR3 sequence (DNA): TGTGCCAGCAGCCAGTACGGGGAGACTGAAGCTTTCTTT. It is translated as CASSQYGETEAFF.

V usage is TRBV7-9 and J usage is TRBJ1-6; D remains unclear. Between the trimmed V and J ends, which lost 5 bases and 6 bases, there was a span of 5 bases. Per the germline V gene, CDR1 is SEHNR and CDR2 is FQNEAQ (reference sequence). The CDR3 is 12 amino acids. In nucleotides, the CDR3 is TGTGCCAGCAGCCCGATTAATTCACCCCTCCACTTT. This encodes CASSPINSPLHF.

The V gene is TRBV7-3, the J gene TRBJ1-2, with 7 bases that match TRBD1. J lost 7 bases, V lost 4 bases, and 3 bases had no gene match. This CDR3 spans 12 amino acids. In germline, CDR1 is SGHTA, CDR2 FQGTGA. CDR3 in DNA: TGTGCCAGCAGCTCCAACAGGGGTGGCTACACCTTC. It codes for CASSSNRGGYTF.

The chain employs TRBV20-1 and TRBJ1-4, with D perhaps matching TRBD1 (5 bases). The V end was cut by 0 bases, the J end by 4 bases, with 9 bases between. Per the germline V gene, CDR1 is DFQATT and CDR2 is SNEGSKA (reference sequence). The length of the CDR3 is 14 residues. CDR3 amino acids: CSARDTTVNEKLFF. The CDR3 DNA is TGCAGTGCTAGAGATACGACAGTTAATGAAAAACTGTTTTTT.

This chain joins TRBV9 and TRBJ1-1; TRBD1 aligns across 10 bases. The trim removed 0 bases at V and 11 bases at J, leaving 13 bases unmatched. Germline values: CDR1 SGDLS, CDR2 YYNGEE. The CDR3 runs 16 residues. CDR3 residues: CASSVDPGQGRIDAFF. The CDR3 DNA follows: TGTGCCAGCAGCGTAGACCCGGGACAGGGGCGAATAGATGCTTTCTTT.

The chain is built from TRBV29-1 and TRBJ2-5; TRBD2 is a possible D gene (7 bases). The germline CDR1 and CDR2 sequences are SQVTM and ANQGSEA. The CDR3 covers 12 residues. V was trimmed by 7 bases and J by 3 bases, leaving 12 bases between them. The CDR3 here is CSGGGREETQYF. CDR3 nucleotide sequence: TGCAGCGGGGGGGGGCGTGAAGAGACCCAGTACTTC.

J is TRBJ2-1 and V is TRBV3-1; D is unresolved. The CDR3 is made up of 11 amino acids. The V gene lost 4 bases and the J gene lost 6 bases, with 4 bases spanning the gap. CDR1 is LGHDT, CDR2 YNNKEL, per germline (reference sequence). The CDR3 bases are TGTGCCAGCAGCCCGGGCAATGAGCAGTTCTTC. Encoded protein: CASSPGNEQFF.

The chain combines TRBV6-2 or TRBV6-3 with TRBJ2-7; TRBD2 agrees at 14 bases. Germline loops: CDR1 MNHEY, CDR2 SVGEGT. The V gene end was trimmed by 2 bases and the J gene end by 5 bases; junction bases not matched to a gene: 8. The CDR3 covers 17 residues. The DNA of the CDR3 is TGTGCCAGCAGTTACCCCCGGACTAGCGGGGGGTGGGACGAGCAGTACTTC. Translated, it gives CASSYPRTSGGWDEQYF.